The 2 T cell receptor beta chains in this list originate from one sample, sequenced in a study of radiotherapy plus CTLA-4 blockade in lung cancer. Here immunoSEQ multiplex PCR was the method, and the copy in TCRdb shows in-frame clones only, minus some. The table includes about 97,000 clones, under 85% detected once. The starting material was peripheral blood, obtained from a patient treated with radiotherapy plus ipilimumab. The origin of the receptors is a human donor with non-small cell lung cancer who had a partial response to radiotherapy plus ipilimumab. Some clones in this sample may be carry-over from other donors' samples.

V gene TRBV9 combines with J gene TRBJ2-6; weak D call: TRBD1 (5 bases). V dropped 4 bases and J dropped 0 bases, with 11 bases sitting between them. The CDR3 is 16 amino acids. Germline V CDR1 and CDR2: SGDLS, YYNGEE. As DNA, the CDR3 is TGTGCCAGCAGCCTTACTCAGGGCTCTGGGGCCAACGTCCTGACTTTC. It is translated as CASSLTQGSGANVLTF. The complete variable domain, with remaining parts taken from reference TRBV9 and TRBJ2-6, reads DSGVTQTPKHLITATGQRVTLRCSPRSGDLSVYWYQQSLDQGLQFLIQYYNGEERAKGNILERFSAQQFPDLHSELNLSSLELGDSALYFCASSLTQGSGANVLTFGAGSRLTVL.

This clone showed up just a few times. CDR3 in DNA: TGTGCCAGCAGTAGCCAGGGGAGCAATCAGCCCCAGCATTTT. This sequence encodes CASSSQGSNQPQHF. J is TRBJ1-5 and V is TRBV6-1; D is perhaps TRBD1 (6 bases). Trimming pared 5 bases from V and 1 base from J, leaving 9 bases between. Per germline, CDR1 MNHNS and CDR2 SASEGT. The CDR3 covers 14 residues.